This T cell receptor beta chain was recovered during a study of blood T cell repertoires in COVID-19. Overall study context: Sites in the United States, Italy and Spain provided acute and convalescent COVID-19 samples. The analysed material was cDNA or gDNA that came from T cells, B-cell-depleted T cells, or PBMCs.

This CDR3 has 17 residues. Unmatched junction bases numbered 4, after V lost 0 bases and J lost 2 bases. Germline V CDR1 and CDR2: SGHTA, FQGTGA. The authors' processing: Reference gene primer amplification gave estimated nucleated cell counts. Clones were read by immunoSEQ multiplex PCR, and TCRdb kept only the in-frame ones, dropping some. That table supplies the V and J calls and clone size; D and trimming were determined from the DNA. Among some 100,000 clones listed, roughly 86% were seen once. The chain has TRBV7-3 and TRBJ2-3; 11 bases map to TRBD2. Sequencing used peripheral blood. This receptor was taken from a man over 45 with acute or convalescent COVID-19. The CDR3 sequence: CASSLTALAGATDTQYF. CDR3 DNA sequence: TGTGCCAGCAGCTTAACGGCACTAGCGGGGGCCACAGATACGCAGTATTTT. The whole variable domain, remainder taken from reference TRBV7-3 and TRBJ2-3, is GAGVSQTPSNKVTEKGKYVELRCDPISGHTALYWYRQSLGQGPEFLIYFQGTGAADDSGLPNDRFFAVRPEGSVSTLKIQRTERGDSAVYLCASSLTALAGATDTQYFGPGTRLTVL.